This T cell receptor beta chain emerged from a study of technical replicates of blood from a handful of donors. This clone has only a few counts. V was clipped by 4 bases and J by 8 bases; unmatched bases: 7. The CDR3 runs 12 residues. CDR1 GTSNPN and CDR2 SVGIG come from the germline V gene (reference sequence). Assay: immunoSEQ multiplex PCR; the TCRdb copy retains only in-frame clones and omits some. Of over 90,000 clones in the sample, 95% were seen once. This sequence was found in a human donor in good health. Sequencing used T cells isolated from PBMCs. This chain connects TRBV30 to TRBJ1-2, with 7 bases matching TRBD1. The CDR3 nucleotides read TGTGCCTGGAATGAGGGGGCGAGGGGCTACACCTTC. This gives the protein CAWNEGARGYTF.